This entry lists 32 T cell receptor beta chains sequenced from one sample in a study of cytomegalovirus exposure and HLA in healthy donors. PCR was performed using 60 Vbeta and 13 Jbeta primers. Repertoires were generated with immunoSEQ multiplex PCR, while TCRdb's copy carries only in-frame clones and drops some. The sample holds approximately 100,000 clones, roughly 79% seen once. Specimen: PBMCs. Receptors originate from a man between 40 and 49 years old in good health and CMV-seronegative.

The chain employs TRBV6-1 and TRBJ1-1; D is possibly TRBD1 (5 bases). The germline V gene encodes CDR1 MNHNS and CDR2 SASEGT. The CDR3 runs to 15 residues. V lost 11 bases, J lost 5 bases, and 24 bases lay in between. CDR3 sequence reads: CASRPEWGGVTEAFF. Here the CDR3 DNA reads TGTGCCTCCCGGCCGGAATGGGGAGGGGTAACTGAAGCTTTCTTT.

The chain has TRBV18 and TRBJ2-2, with 10 bases matching TRBD1. The CDR3 totals 15 residues. J lost 7 bases, V lost 3 bases, and 5 bases had no gene match. In germline, CDR1 is KGHSH, CDR2 LQKENI. CDR3 in DNA: TGTGCCAGCTCACCCCGACAGGGGGCATACGGGGAGCTGTTTTTT. This translates into CASSPRQGAYGELFF.

The chain links TRBV7-3 to TRBJ2-7; TRBD2 is a possible D gene (5 bases). The germline gives CDR1 SGHTA, CDR2 FQGTGA. The CDR3 length is 14 residues. V dropped 5 bases and J dropped 5 bases, with 16 bases sitting between them. The CDR3 nucleotides read TGTGCCAGCAGCCCTCAAAGGGAGCACAACGAGCAGTACGTC. Its protein product is CASSPQREHNEQYV.

This clone occurred a few times. The chain couples TRBV23-1 to TRBJ2-3; 12 bases align to TRBD2. TRBV23-1 is assigned to the ORF class and has an uncertain function. The V and J ends lost 6 bases and 6 bases, in that order; junction bases with no gene match: 10. The CDR3 sequence is 16 residues long. CDR3: CASRGPTSGGQDTQYF. CDR3 in DNA: TGCGCCAGCAGGGGACCGACTAGCGGGGGACAGGATACGCAGTATTTT.

This chain joins TRBV5-1 and TRBJ2-7; 11 nucleotides match TRBD2. This CDR3 has 16 residues. V lost 0 bases to trimming and J lost 2 bases; unmatched junction nucleotides: 4. Germline-derived CDR1 and CDR2 are SGHRS and YFSETQ. This chain's CDR3 is CASSLGATSGAYEQYF. CDR3 in DNA: TGCGCCAGCAGCTTGGGCGCGACTAGCGGGGCCTACGAGCAGTACTTC.

The CDR3 loop reads CASSLVRGSGNTIYF. CDR3 sequence (DNA): TGTGCCAGCAGCTTAGTAAGGGGGTCTGGAAACACCATATATTTT. The rearrangement uses TRBV11-2 and TRBJ1-3, with a weak D call TRBD1 (6 bases). The CDR3 sequence is 15 residues long. V lost 1 base to trimming and J lost 1 base, with 8 bases between them. Germline CDR1 reads SGHAT; CDR2 reads FQNNGV.

Comments on this clone: Other DNA sequences in this sample translate to the same CDR3. This chain joins TRBV2 and TRBJ1-6; 11 nucleotides align to TRBD1. The CDR3 loop spans 15 amino acids. Germline CDR1 and CDR2: SNHLY and FYNNEI. V lost 6 bases to trimming and J lost 4 bases; unmatched junction nucleotides: 2. DNA for the CDR3: TGTGCCAGCAGCGGGGACAGGGGGTATAATTCACCCCTCCACTTT. This translates into CASSGDRGYNSPLHF.

The chain combines TRBV4-3 with TRBJ1-2; the D is unclear. V shed 0 bases and J shed 3 bases, with 8 bases lying between them. The CDR3 runs 14 residues. The V gene's germline CDR1 is LGHNA and CDR2 YSLEER. The CDR3 DNA follows: TGCGCCAGCAGCCAAGATGGCGGTGACTATGGCTACACCTTC. Its translation is CASSQDGGDYGYTF.

This clone turned up a few times. The genes are TRBV25-1 and TRBJ2-5; perhaps TRBD2 as D (6 bases). V was shortened by 3 bases and J by 3 bases, with 17 bases between the two germline ends. Germline lookup yields CDR1 MGHDK and CDR2 SYGVNS. This CDR3 contains 16 residues. The CDR3 DNA reads TGTGCCAGCAGTGATTCTAGCGACGAGACAGAAGAGACCCAGTACTTC. Translating it yields CASSDSSDETEETQYF.

This clone was counted only a few times. The chain employs TRBV6-1 and TRBJ1-5; weak D call: TRBD1 (5 bases). Deletions cut 0 bases from V and 6 bases from J, with 15 bases between. The germline gives CDR1 MNHNS, CDR2 SASEGT. The CDR3 loop spans 16 amino acids. The CDR3, as DNA: TGTGCCAGCAGTGAAGCTTTCGAACAGGTCGGTCAGCCCCAGCATTTT. It translates to CASSEAFEQVGQPQHF.

This sequence joins TRBV4-1 and TRBJ2-2; TRBD1 aligns across 8 bases. This CDR3 comprises 15 residues. Trimming cost V 4 bases and J 6 bases; bases outside gene matches: 7. The V gene's germline CDR1 is MGHRA and CDR2 YSYEKL. In nucleotides, the CDR3 is TGCGCCAGCAGCCCCCGGACAGGGACGGCCGGGGAGCTGTTTTTT. Protein: CASSPRTGTAGELFF.

This chain uses TRBV15 with TRBJ2-4; D possibly corresponds to TRBD2 (6 bases). The germline V and J ends were trimmed by 0 bases and 1 base, with 10 bases remaining between them. This CDR3 has 16 residues. Germline CDR1 and CDR2: LNHNV and YYDKDF (reference sequence). CDR3 sequence reads: CATSRDFGRAKNIQYF. The CDR3, as DNA: TGTGCCACCAGCAGAGATTTTGGGAGGGCCAAAAACATTCAGTACTTC.

This rearrangement joins TRBV6-4 to TRBJ2-7; 7 nucleotides match TRBD1. Germline trimming cut 5 bases from V and 4 bases from J; bases unmatched to any gene: 11. The CDR3 covers 15 residues. Per germline, CDR1 MRHNA and CDR2 SNTAGT. This chain's CDR3 is CASSRVDRVEYEQYV. The CDR3 bases are TGTGCCAGCAGTCGAGTAGACAGGGTTGAGTACGAGCAGTACGTC.

The chain couples TRBV4-2 to TRBJ2-5, with 8 bases lining up with TRBD2. CDR3 size: 15 residues. Germline-derived CDR1 and CDR2 are LGHNA and YNFKEQ. With V trimmed by 0 bases and J by 1 base, 1 base remained unmatched. CDR3 coding DNA: TGTGCCAGCAGCCAAGATCGGGGGGGCCAAGAGACCCAGTACTTC. It codes for CASSQDRGGQETQYF.

The V and J genes are TRBV19 and TRBJ1-1; 8 bases are shared with TRBD1. V shed 5 bases and J 2 bases; nucleotides not matched to a gene: 10. This CDR3 is 16 amino acids long. Germline values: CDR1 LNHDA, CDR2 SQIVND (reference sequence). CDR3 sequence (DNA): TGTGCCAGTAGTCGACGAACCGGGACAGGAAACACTGAAGCTTTCTTT. This codes for CASSRRTGTGNTEAFF.

With respect to this clone: The identical CDR3 is also encoded by other nucleotide sequences in the sample. This chain uses TRBV28 with TRBJ2-2; TRBD1 aligns across 10 bases. Germline CDR1 reads MDHEN; CDR2 reads SYDVKM. J gave up 9 bases and V 6 bases, and 7 bases lay outside the gene matches. The CDR3 has 14 residues. The CDR3 coding sequence is TGTGCCAGCAGCCAGACGACAGGGGGCCGGGAGCTGTTTTTT. Encoded protein: CASSQTTGGRELFF. Together with reference TRBV28 and TRBJ2-2, the CDR3 gives the full variable domain: DVKVTQSSRYLVKRTGEKVFLECVQDMDHENMFWYRQDPGLGLRLIYFSYDVKMKEKGDIPEGYSVSREKKERFSLILESASTNQTSMYLCASSQTTGGRELFFGEGSRLTVL.

This chain joins TRBV7-9 and TRBJ2-2; a possible D gene is TRBD1 (5 bases). Trimming shortened V by 2 bases and J by 4 bases, and 14 bases separated the two germline ends. From germline, CDR1 is SEHNR and CDR2 FQNEAQ (reference sequence). The CDR3 consists of 16 residues. CDR3 bases: TGTGCCAGCAGCTTAATCGGGCAGGGCCCCACCGGGGAGCTGTTTTTT. This sequence encodes CASSLIGQGPTGELFF.

This clone has just a few counts. This CDR3 is also generated by other DNA sequences in the sample. The rearrangement links TRBV6-5 to TRBJ1-2; the D gene is possibly TRBD1 (5 bases). The germline V gene encodes CDR1 MNHEY and CDR2 SVGAGI. V was clipped by 4 bases and J by 5 bases, with 17 bases between them. The CDR3 is 15 residues long. CDR3 sequence (DNA): TGTGCCAGCAGTTGGTACGAAGCGGGGGAGTATGGCTACACCTTC. As protein: CASSWYEAGEYGYTF.

The chain uses TRBV27 and TRBJ1-4; D is ambiguous. The V end lost 5 bases, the J end lost 0 bases, and 13 bases lay between the germline ends. This CDR3 comprises 16 residues. Germline values: CDR1 MNHEY, CDR2 SMNVEV (reference sequence). CDR3 sequence (DNA): TGTGCCAGCAGTCCCATGTTGTTTGCAACTAATGAAAAACTGTTTTTT. Translated: CASSPMLFATNEKLFF.

The rearrangement joins TRBV5-8 to TRBJ2-7; TRBD1 agrees at 9 bases. CDR3 length equals 14 residues. The trim removed 0 bases at V and 5 bases at J, leaving 3 bases unmatched. The germline CDR1 and CDR2 sequences are SGHTS and YDEGEE. The CDR3 is CASSLVQGADEQYV. CDR3 nucleotide sequence: TGTGCCAGCAGCTTGGTACAGGGGGCAGACGAGCAGTACGTC.

The rearrangement uses TRBV14 and TRBJ1-2; weak D call: TRBD1 (6 bases). With 2 bases removed from V and 3 bases from J, the gap between germline ends came to 13 bases. This CDR3 is built from 15 residues. The V gene's germline CDR1 is SGHDN and CDR2 FVKESK. This CDR3 is CASSQQDRVYYGYTF. The DNA for the CDR3 is TGTGCCAGCAGCCAACAGGACAGAGTCTACTATGGCTACACCTTC.

The chain carries TRBV18 and TRBJ1-2, with no clear D. CDR1 KGHSH and CDR2 LQKENI come from the germline V gene. This CDR3 is 14 amino acids long. Trimming removed 3 bases from V and 7 bases from J, with 15 bases in between. For the CDR3, the DNA is TGTGCCAGCTCACCGGCTCGGCAGGTAGGTGGCTACACCTTC. Encoded protein: CASSPARQVGGYTF.

This rearrangement joins TRBV2 to TRBJ2-7, with a tentative D call TRBD2 (6 bases). The CDR3 contains 14 residues. V gave up 2 bases and J gave up 1 base, with 9 bases separating them. Germline lookup yields CDR1 SNHLY and CDR2 FYNNEI. The CDR3 DNA sequence: TGTGCCAGCAGTGAATCCGGGAGATCCTACGAGCAGTACTTC. Translated, it gives CASSESGRSYEQYF.

This clone was detected only once. The V and J genes are TRBV27 and TRBJ1-1; D possibly corresponds to TRBD1 (6 bases). Trimming cost V 4 bases and J 0 bases, with 9 bases left between them. Germline CDR1 reads MNHEY; CDR2 reads SMNVEV (reference sequence). This CDR3 region has 14 residues. This CDR3 reads CASSYRGMNTEAFF. CDR3 in DNA: TGTGCCAGCAGTTATAGGGGGATGAACACTGAAGCTTTCTTT.

CDR3 DNA sequence: TGTGCCAGCAGTGGGGGGGTGACTAGCGGGGGCCCCCAAGAGACCCAGTACTTC. Protein: CASSGGVTSGGPQETQYF. The V and J genes are TRBV2 and TRBJ2-5; TRBD2 matches 12 bases. CDR1 SNHLY and CDR2 FYNNEI come from the germline V gene. The CDR3 is made up of 18 amino acids. V trimming: 4 bases; J trimming: 1 base; junction bases outside the gene matches: 10.

J is TRBJ2-1 and V is TRBV18, with TRBD2 matching 13 bases. The CDR3 extends over 16 amino acids. The germline V gene has CDR1 KGHSH and CDR2 LQKENI. Trimming took 5 bases from V and 7 from J; bases not matched to a gene: 8. CDR3 sequence: CASSSAGTSGVNEQFF. The CDR3 nucleotides read TGTGCCAGCTCATCAGCCGGGACTAGCGGGGTGAATGAGCAGTTCTTC.

The rearrangement uses TRBV27 and TRBJ2-3; 9 bases agree with TRBD2. The trim removed 5 bases at V and 2 bases at J, leaving 8 bases unmatched. This CDR3 region has 16 residues. CDR1 is MNHEY, CDR2 SMNVEV, per germline (reference sequence). CDR3 DNA: TGTGCCAGCAGTGACTTAGCGGGGGACCTCACAGATACGCAGTATTTT. Residues: CASSDLAGDLTDTQYF.

In nucleotides, the CDR3 is TGTGCCAGCAACGGACAGTACAATGAGCAGTTCTTC. This encodes CASNGQYNEQFF. J is TRBJ2-1 and V is TRBV25-1, with D possibly matching TRBD1 (6 bases). Germline V gene sequence: CDR1 MGHDK, CDR2 SYGVNS. Trimming shortened V by 7 bases and J by 4 bases, and 8 bases separated the two germline ends. The CDR3 runs 12 residues. Variable domain in full (rest from reference TRBV25-1 and TRBJ2-1): EADIYQTPRYLVIGTGKKITLECSQTMGHDKMYWYQQDPGMELHLIHYSYGVNSTEKGDLSSESTVSRIRTEHFPLTLESARPSHTSQYLCASNGQYNEQFFGPGTRLTVL.

The CDR3 sequence: CASSLSGTGAGNTIYF. The CDR3 nucleotides are TGTGCCAGCAGCTTGAGTGGGACAGGGGCTGGAAACACCATATATTTT. V is TRBV5-4 and J is TRBJ1-3; 10 positions agree with TRBD1. The length of the CDR3 is 16 residues. Germline values: CDR1 SGHNT, CDR2 YYREEE (reference sequence). Trimming cost V 1 base and J 2 bases; bases outside gene matches: 3. The whole variable domain, remainder taken from reference TRBV5-4 and TRBJ1-3, is ETGVTQSPTHLIKTRGQQVTLRCSSQSGHNTVSWYQQALGQGPQFIFQYYREEENGRGNFPPRFSGLQFPNYSSELNVNALELDDSALYLCASSLSGTGAGNTIYFGEGSWLTVV.

This clone was seen only a few times. This sequence joins TRBV25-1 and TRBJ1-1; D is possibly TRBD1 (5 bases). CDR1 and CDR2 from the germline V gene are MGHDK and SYGVNS. With 1 base removed from V and 2 bases from J, the gap between germline ends came to 14 bases. The CDR3 sequence is 16 residues long. CDR3 residues: CASSESSAGGNTEAFF. CDR3 in DNA: TGTGCCAGCAGTGAATCTTCTGCGGGGGGTAACACTGAAGCTTTCTTT.

The chain links TRBV5-1 to TRBJ1-4, with TRBD1 matching over 8 bases. V shed 0 bases, J shed 5 bases, and the junction held 6 bases outside the gene matches. Germline V lookup: CDR1 SGHRS, CDR2 YFSETQ. The CDR3 runs 16 residues. The CDR3 nucleotides read TGCGCCAGCAGCTTGGCAACAGGGGGATCAAATGAAAAACTGTTTTTT. It translates to CASSLATGGSNEKLFF.

V and J are TRBV7-6 and TRBJ2-3, with TRBD2 matching over 11 bases. J gave up 2 bases and V 1 base, and 2 bases lay outside the gene matches. Per the germline V gene, CDR1 is SGHVS and CDR2 is FNYEAQ. The CDR3 totals 16 residues. The DNA for the CDR3 is TGTGCCAGCAGCTTAGGGACTAGCGGGTACACAGATACGCAGTATTTT. This encodes CASSLGTSGYTDTQYF. Using reference TRBV7-6 and TRBJ2-3 for the parts outside the CDR3, the full variable domain is GAGVSQSPRYKVTKRGQDVALRCDPISGHVSLYWYRQALGQGPEFLTYFNYEAQQDKSGLPNDRFSAERPEGSISTLTIQRTEQRDSAMYRCASSLGTSGYTDTQYFGPGTRLTVL.